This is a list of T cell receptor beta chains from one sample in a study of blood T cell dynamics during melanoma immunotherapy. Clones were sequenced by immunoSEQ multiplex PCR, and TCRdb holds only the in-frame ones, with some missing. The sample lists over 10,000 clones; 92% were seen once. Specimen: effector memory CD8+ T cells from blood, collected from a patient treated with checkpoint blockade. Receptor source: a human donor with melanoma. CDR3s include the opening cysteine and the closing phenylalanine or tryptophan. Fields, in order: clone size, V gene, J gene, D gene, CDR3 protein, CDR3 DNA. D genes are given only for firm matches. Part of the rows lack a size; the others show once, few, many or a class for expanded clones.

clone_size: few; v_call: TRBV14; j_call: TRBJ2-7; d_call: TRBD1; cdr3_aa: CASSLDREFLREQYF; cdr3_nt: TGTGCCAGCAGCCTCGACAGGGAATTTCTCAGGGAGCAGTACTTC
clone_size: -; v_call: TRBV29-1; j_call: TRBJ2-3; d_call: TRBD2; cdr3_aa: CSVVIAGGRTDTQYF; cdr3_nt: TGCAGCGTCGTCATAGCGGGAGGGCGCACAGATACGCAGTATTTT
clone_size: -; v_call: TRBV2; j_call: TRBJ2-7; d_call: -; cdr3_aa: CASSAGASSYEQYF; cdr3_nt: TGTGCCAGCAGTGCCGGGGCGAGCTCCTACGAGCAGTACTTC
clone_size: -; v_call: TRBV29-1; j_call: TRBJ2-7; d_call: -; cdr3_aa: CSVVEVGDYEQYF; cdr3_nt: TGCAGCGTTGTGGAGGTGGGGGACTACGAGCAGTACTTC
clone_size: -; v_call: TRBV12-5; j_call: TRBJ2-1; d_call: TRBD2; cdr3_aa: CASGLVLETSGIHEQFF; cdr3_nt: TGTGCTAGTGGTTTGGTTTTGGAGACTAGCGGGATCCATGAGCAGTTCTTC
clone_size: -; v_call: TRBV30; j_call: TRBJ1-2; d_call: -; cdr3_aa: CAWTANYGYTF; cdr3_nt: TGTGCCTGGACCGCGAACTATGGCTACACCTTC
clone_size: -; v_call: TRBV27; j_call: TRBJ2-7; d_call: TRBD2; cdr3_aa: CASSSIAGGYEQYF; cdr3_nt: TGTGCCAGCAGTTCGATAGCGGGAGGCTACGAGCAGTACTTC
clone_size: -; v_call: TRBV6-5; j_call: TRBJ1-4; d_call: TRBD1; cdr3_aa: CASSYWGQGNEKLFF; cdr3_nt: TGTGCCAGCAGTTACTGGGGACAGGGCAATGAAAAACTGTTTTTT
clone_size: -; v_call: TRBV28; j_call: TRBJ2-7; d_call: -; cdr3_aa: CASSLYLGSYEQYF; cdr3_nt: TGTGCCAGCAGTTTATACCTCGGCTCCTACGAGCAGTACTTC
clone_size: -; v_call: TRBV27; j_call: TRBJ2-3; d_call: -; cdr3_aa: CASSFQSSTDTQYF; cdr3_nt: TGTGCCAGCAGTTTCCAATCTAGCACAGATACGCAGTATTTT
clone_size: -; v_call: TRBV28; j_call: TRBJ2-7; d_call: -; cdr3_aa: CASSFSNEQYF; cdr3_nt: TGTGCCAGCAGTTTCTCCAACGAGCAGTACTTC
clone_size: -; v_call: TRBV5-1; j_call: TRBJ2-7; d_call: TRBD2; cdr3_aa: CASSPGGEQYF; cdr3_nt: TGCGCCAGCAGCCCGGGAGGTGAGCAGTACTTC
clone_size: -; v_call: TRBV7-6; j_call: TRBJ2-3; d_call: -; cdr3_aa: CASSSAPRAAPDTQYF; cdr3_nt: TGTGCCAGCAGCTCCGCCCCCCGGGCGGCTCCAGATACGCAGTATTTT
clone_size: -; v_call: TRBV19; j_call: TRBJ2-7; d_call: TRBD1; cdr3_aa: CASSTDRGPYEQYF; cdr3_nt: TGTGCCAGTAGTACGGACAGGGGGCCCTACGAGCAGTACTTC
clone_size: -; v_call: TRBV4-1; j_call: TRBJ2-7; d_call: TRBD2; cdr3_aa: CASSQGGGGSYEQYF; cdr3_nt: TGCGCCAGCAGCCAAGGCGGGGGTGGATCCTACGAGCAGTACTTC
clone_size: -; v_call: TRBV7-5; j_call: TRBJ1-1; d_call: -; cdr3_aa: CARSLEEARPNTEAFF; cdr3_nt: TGTGCCAGAAGCTTAGAAGAGGCCCGGCCCAACACTGAAGCTTTCTTT
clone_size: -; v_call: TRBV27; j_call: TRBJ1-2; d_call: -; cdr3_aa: CASTPGWGLPGYTF; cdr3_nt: TGTGCCAGCACGCCCGGTTGGGGGCTTCCTGGCTACACCTTC
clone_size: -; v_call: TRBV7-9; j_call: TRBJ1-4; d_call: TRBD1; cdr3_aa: CASSLALDRETEKLFF; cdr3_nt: TGTGCCAGCAGCTTAGCCCTGGACAGGGAAACTGAAAAACTGTTTTTT
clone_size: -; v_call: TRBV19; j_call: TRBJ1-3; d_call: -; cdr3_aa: CASTSGGGTIYF; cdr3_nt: TGTGCCAGTACTTCCGGGGGAGGCACCATATATTTT
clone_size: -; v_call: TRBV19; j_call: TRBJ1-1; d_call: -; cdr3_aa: CASSDGGSEAFF; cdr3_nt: TGTGCCAGTAGTGACGGAGGATCTGAAGCTTTCTTT
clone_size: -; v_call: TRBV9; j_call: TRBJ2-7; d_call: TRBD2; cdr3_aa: CARNRLAGDYEQYF; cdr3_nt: TGTGCCAGAAATAGACTAGCGGGAGACTACGAGCAGTACTTC
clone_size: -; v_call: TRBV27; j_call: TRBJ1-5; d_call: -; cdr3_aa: CASSLSHNQPQHF; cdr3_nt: TGTGCCAGCAGTTTATCCCACAATCAGCCCCAGCATTTT
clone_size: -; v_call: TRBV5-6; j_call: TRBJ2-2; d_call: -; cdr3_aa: CASSLPGAEELFF; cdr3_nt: TGTGCCAGCAGCCTCCCGGGGGCGGAGGAGCTGTTTTTT
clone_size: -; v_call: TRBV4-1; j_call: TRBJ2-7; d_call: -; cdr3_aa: CASSLDRGGYEQYF; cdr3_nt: TGCGCCAGCAGCCTCGACCGGGGTGGCTACGAGCAGTACTTC
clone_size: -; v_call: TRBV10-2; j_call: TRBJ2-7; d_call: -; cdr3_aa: CASSESFEQYF; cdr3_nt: TGCGCCAGCAGTGAGTCGTTCGAGCAGTACTTC
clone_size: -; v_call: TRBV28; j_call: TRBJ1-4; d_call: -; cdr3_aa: CASSLRQIQTNEKLFF; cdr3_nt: TGTGCCAGCAGTCTGAGACAGATCCAAACTAATGAAAAACTGTTTTTT
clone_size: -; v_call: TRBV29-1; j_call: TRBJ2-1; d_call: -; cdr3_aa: CSATAYNEQFF; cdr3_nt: TGCAGCGCGACGGCCTACAATGAGCAGTTCTTC
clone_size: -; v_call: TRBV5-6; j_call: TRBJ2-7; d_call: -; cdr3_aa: CASSLVGGTYEQYF; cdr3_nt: TGTGCCAGCAGCTTGGTAGGAGGAACCTACGAGCAGTACTTC
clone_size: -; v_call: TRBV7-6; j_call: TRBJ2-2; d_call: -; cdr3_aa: CASSLRGPDTGELFF; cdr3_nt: TGTGCCAGCAGCTTACGAGGGCCGGACACCGGGGAGCTGTTTTTT
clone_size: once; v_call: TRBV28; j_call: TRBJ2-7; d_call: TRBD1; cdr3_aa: CASSLGTGGYEQYF; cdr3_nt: TGTGCCAGCAGTTTAGGGACAGGGGGGTACGAGCAGTACTTC
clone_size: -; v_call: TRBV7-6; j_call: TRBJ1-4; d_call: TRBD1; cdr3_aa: CASSLDRGRQEKLFF; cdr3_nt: TGTGCCAGCAGCCTGGACAGGGGGCGACAGGAAAAACTGTTTTTT
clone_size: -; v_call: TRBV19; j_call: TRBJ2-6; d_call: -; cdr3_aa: CASGYPSGANVLTF; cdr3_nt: TGTGCCAGTGGGTACCCGAGTGGGGCCAACGTCCTGACTTTC
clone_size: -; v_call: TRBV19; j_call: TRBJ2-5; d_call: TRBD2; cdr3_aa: CASRSSMGLAGGGLEYF; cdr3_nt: TGTGCCAGTAGATCGTCCATGGGACTAGCGGGAGGTGGGCTTGAGTACTTC
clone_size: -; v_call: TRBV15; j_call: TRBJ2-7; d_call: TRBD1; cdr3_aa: CATSDRAGTGGTYEQYF; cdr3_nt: TGTGCCACCAGCGATAGAGCCGGGACAGGTGGAACCTACGAGCAGTACTTC
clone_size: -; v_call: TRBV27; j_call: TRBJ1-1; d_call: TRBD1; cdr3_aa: CASSLPDRVTEAFF; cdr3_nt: TGTGCCAGCAGTTTACCAGACAGGGTCACTGAAGCTTTCTTT